The entry below describes one TCR beta chain. Study processing details: Scientists estimated how many nucleated cells there were by amplifying reference gene primers. The protocol was immunoSEQ multiplex PCR, while the TCRdb copy is restricted to in-frame clones and leaves out a portion. The V and J calls and the clone size are those of that table, but D and trimming were determined from the DNA. The table includes some 150,000 clones, less than 90% detected once. Seattle's cohort entered during active infection and was followed longitudinally. The germline V and J ends were trimmed by 5 bases and 1 base, with 14 bases remaining between them. Germline lookup yields CDR1 SGHTA and CDR2 FQGNSA. This CDR3 region has 15 residues. The entry originates in a study of blood T cell repertoires in COVID-19.

Sequencing was carried out using peripheral blood. The genes are TRBV7-2 and TRBJ1-1; D might be TRBD1 (6 bases). The receptor was isolated from a woman aged 60-70 years with COVID-19, enrolled during active disease. The CDR3 DNA sequence: TGTGCCAGCAGCCCCCCTAGGGGGACGAACACTGAAGCTTTCTTT. Its protein is CASSPPRGTNTEAFF.